What follows are 32 T cell receptor beta chains derived from one specimen sequenced in a study of beta chain features in type 1 diabetes. General observations from the study: All four CD4+ subsets of Type 1 diabetes patients contained TCRB CDR3s that were moderately but significantly shorter.

Antigens of these TCRs are unknown. Expressed TCRB transcripts were sequenced, since all the RNA that had been isolated was reverse transcribed. Clones were sequenced by immunoSEQ multiplex PCR, and TCRdb holds only the in-frame ones, with some missing. The repertoire holds roughly 730,000 clones, under 15% seen once, with 0.022% in the top ten. The source material was naive CD4+ T cells from blood. The receptors shown here come from a man between 18 and 29 years old with type 1 diabetes.

This clone was picked up a small number of times. The V call is TRBV7-6, the J call TRBJ2-7; D gene uncertain. V was clipped by 5 bases and J by 1 base, with 12 bases between them. This CDR3 has 14 amino acids. In germline, CDR1 is SGHVS, CDR2 FNYEAQ. CDR3 protein: CASSNTAASYEQYF. The CDR3 DNA sequence: TGTGCCAGCAGCAATACGGCCGCATCCTACGAGCAGTACTTC.

This chain joins TRBV29-1 and TRBJ1-1, with 7 bases fitting TRBD1. Germline assignment: CDR1 SQVTM and CDR2 ANQGSEA. Trimming removed 1 base from V and 3 bases from J; junction bases left unmatched: 8. The CDR3 runs to 15 residues. CDR3 in amino acids: CSVEGGGVSDTEAFF. CDR3 nucleotide sequence: TGCAGCGTTGAAGGAGGGGGCGTCTCGGACACTGAAGCTTTCTTT.

This clone was found a few times. DNA of the CDR3: TGTGCCAGCTCCCCTAGGACAGGGTTGGAAGAGACCCAGTACTTC. Its translation: CASSPRTGLEETQYF. The chain has TRBV18 and TRBJ2-5; 8 bases map to TRBD1. The CDR3 is 15 amino acids. V dropped 6 bases and J dropped 3; count of bases not matched to a gene: 9. Germline CDR1 is KGHSH and CDR2 is LQKENI. Variable domain in full (rest from reference TRBV18 and TRBJ2-5): NAGVMQNPRHLVRRRGQEARLRCSPMKGHSHVYWYRQLPEEGLKFMVYLQKENIIDESGMPKERFSAEFPKEGPSILRIQQVVRGDSAAYFCASSPRTGLEETQYFGPGTRLLVL.

This chain uses TRBV7-2 with TRBJ2-5; D is unclear. Germline CDR1 SGHTA, CDR2 FQGNSA. This CDR3 spans 13 amino acids. V lost 1 base, J lost 7 bases, and 10 bases lay in between. Written as DNA, the CDR3 is TGTGCCAGCAGCTTAGGGGTGATGGGGACCCAGTACTTC. Translating gives CASSLGVMGTQYF.

This rearrangement joins TRBV27 to TRBJ1-1; D ambiguous. This CDR3 has 14 residues. The germline gives CDR1 MNHEY, CDR2 SMNVEV (reference sequence). V was trimmed by 5 bases and J by 4 bases, leaving 14 bases between them. CDR3 sequence reads: CASSQAGVGTEAFF. The CDR3 DNA is TGTGCCAGCAGTCAAGCGGGCGTCGGCACTGAAGCTTTCTTT.

The chain is built from TRBV7-2 and TRBJ1-1; 7 bases map to TRBD1. Trimming removed 1 base from V and 7 bases from J; junction bases left unmatched: 3. Germline V gene sequence: CDR1 SGHTA, CDR2 FQGNSA. CDR3 length equals 13 residues. The CDR3 region has the DNA TGTGCCAGCAGCTTAGGACAGGGAGTTGAAGCTTTCTTT. Its protein product is CASSLGQGVEAFF.

J is TRBJ2-5 and V is TRBV16; D not resolved. There are 15 residues in the CDR3. Germline V CDR1 and CDR2: KGHSY, FQNENV. The V gene lost 2 bases and the J gene lost 5 bases, with 15 bases spanning the gap. For the CDR3, the DNA is TGTGCCAGCAGCCAAGATTTCCTAGGGCGCGAGACCCAGTACTTC. The encoded protein is CASSQDFLGRETQYF.

This clone showed up just a few times. The rearrangement links TRBV25-1 to TRBJ2-3; a possible D gene is TRBD1 (5 bases). From germline, CDR1 is MGHDK and CDR2 SYGVNS. The V end was cut by 6 bases, the J end by 8 bases, with 9 bases between. The CDR3 runs 11 residues. CDR3 amino acids: CASSTGSTQYF. The CDR3 bases are TGTGCCAGCAGCACAGGCTCTACGCAGTATTTT.

The table lists this clone with a few counts. The V call is TRBV18, the J call TRBJ2-2, with 7 bases aligning to TRBD1. Germline trimming cut 3 bases from V and 4 bases from J; bases unmatched to any gene: 2. Germline loops: CDR1 KGHSH, CDR2 LQKENI. This CDR3 has 14 amino acids. CDR3 sequence: CASSPGQSTGELFF. CDR3 coding DNA: TGTGCCAGCTCACCGGGACAGAGCACCGGGGAGCTGTTTTTT.

This clone has ten or more counts. The V gene is TRBV10-3, the J gene TRBJ2-7; D may be TRBD1 (5 bases). Germline CDR1 and CDR2: ENHRY and SYGVKD. The CDR3 has 16 amino acids. The V end lost 0 bases, the J end lost 7 bases, and 19 bases lay between the germline ends. The CDR3 nucleotides read TGTGCCATCAGTGAGTCGTCTGCAGGGATAGGAAAGGAGCAGTACTTC. This translates into CAISESSAGIGKEQYF.

The chain joins TRBV7-8 to TRBJ2-1; D not certain. The V gene lost 2 bases and the J gene lost 8 bases, with 10 bases spanning the gap. The CDR3 contains 13 residues. From germline, CDR1 is SGHVS and CDR2 FQNEAQ. The CDR3 DNA follows: TGTGCCAGCAGCTTATTCTGGAGTGATGAGCAGTTCTTC. It encodes CASSLFWSDEQFF.

V is TRBV4-2 and J is TRBJ1-2; a weak D match, TRBD1 (6 bases). Germline-derived CDR1 and CDR2 are LGHNA and YNFKEQ. This CDR3 spans 15 amino acids. The V end lost 0 bases, the J end lost 4 bases, and 12 bases lay between the germline ends. This CDR3 is CASSQDRGLGYGYTF. The CDR3 DNA is TGTGCCAGCAGCCAAGACCGGGGGCTGGGCTATGGCTACACCTTC.

V is TRBV7-8 and J is TRBJ2-2; TRBD1 matches 9 bases. The junction had 8 bases not matched to a gene; V was cut back by 3 bases and J by 6 bases. Germline CDR1 reads SGHVS; CDR2 reads FQNEAQ. The CDR3 extends over 16 amino acids. The CDR3 DNA reads TGTGCCAGCAGCTTTGCGGGACAGGGTATTTCCGGGGAGCTGTTTTTT. It translates to CASSFAGQGISGELFF.

This clone was counted only a few times. V usage is TRBV5-1 and J usage is TRBJ2-5; no firm D call. Trimming removed 5 bases from V and 2 bases from J, with 16 bases in between. The CDR3 extends over 15 amino acids. CDR1 is SGHRS and CDR2 is YFSETQ in the germline V gene. CDR3: CASSALPAVQETQYF. In DNA, the CDR3 is TGCGCCAGCAGTGCACTCCCGGCGGTACAAGAGACCCAGTACTTC.

This clone was observed a handful of times. This chain uses TRBV7-9 with TRBJ1-4, with D perhaps matching TRBD1 (5 bases). V shed 4 bases and J shed 7 bases, with 10 bases lying between them. Germline V gives CDR1 SEHNR, CDR2 FQNEAQ (reference sequence). The CDR3 loop spans 13 amino acids. CDR3 DNA sequence: TGTGCCAGCAGCTCTGAGGGGACTGAAAAACTGTTTTTT. Translated, it gives CASSSEGTEKLFF.

This clone was counted between two and nine times. This chain's CDR3 is CAISERQEDGYTF. In DNA, the CDR3 is TGTGCCATCAGTGAAAGACAGGAGGATGGCTACACCTTC. The genes are TRBV10-3 and TRBJ1-2; D perhaps matches TRBD1 (6 bases). The germline V gene has CDR1 ENHRY and CDR2 SYGVKD. The CDR3 runs 13 residues. V was clipped by 3 bases and J by 6 bases, with 11 bases between them.

This chain connects TRBV4-1 to TRBJ2-6; TRBD1 matches at 8 bases. The CDR3 length is 21 residues. Trimming at V came to 7 bases and at J to 0 bases, leaving 20 bases not matched to a gene. Germline CDR1 and CDR2: MGHRA and YSYEKL. The CDR3 sequence: CASTVGKAFGQGSSGANVLTF. CDR3 sequence (DNA): TGCGCCAGCACTGTCGGGAAAGCGTTCGGACAGGGAAGCTCTGGGGCCAACGTCCTGACTTTC.

This chain links TRBV9 with TRBJ2-3, with 10 bases aligning to TRBD1. CDR3 length: 16 residues. Germline CDR1 is SGDLS and CDR2 is YYNGEE. After removal of 3 bases from V and 7 bases from J, the junction contained 11 bases not matched to a gene. In DNA form, the CDR3 reads TGTGCCAGCAGCGGAGGGACAGGGGCCGTGAGAAATACGCAGTATTTT. This translates into CASSGGTGAVRNTQYF.

This clone appeared a few times. The rearrangement uses TRBV6-1 and TRBJ2-7, with D perhaps TRBD1 (5 bases). With 4 bases removed from V and 5 bases from J, the gap between germline ends came to 12 bases. The CDR3 is made up of 13 amino acids. Germline CDR1 and CDR2: MNHNS and SASEGT. Here the CDR3 DNA reads TGTGCCAGCAGTGTTTGGATAGGGGACGAGCAGTACTTC. Its protein is CASSVWIGDEQYF.

This clone was counted only a few times. This CDR3 reads CASSYQAGSYEQYF. CDR3 DNA: TGTGCCAGCAGTTATCAGGCCGGGAGCTACGAGCAGTACTTC. The chain uses TRBV6-6 and TRBJ2-7; D is possibly TRBD2 (6 bases). V lost 3 bases and J 3 bases, leaving 12 bases between the germline ends. The CDR3 is 14 amino acids. The germline V gene encodes CDR1 MNHNY and CDR2 SVGAGI (reference sequence).

The sample holds a few counts of this clone. The chain has TRBV11-2 and TRBJ2-5; TRBD1 aligns across 12 bases. This CDR3 has 17 amino acids. Germline V gene lookup returns CDR1 SGHAT and CDR2 FQNNGV. V was pared by 5 bases and J by 5 bases, with 12 bases of the junction left unmatched. The CDR3 here is CASSPSTGTGGRETQYF. CDR3 coding DNA: TGTGCCAGCAGCCCATCTACCGGGACAGGGGGCCGGGAGACCCAGTACTTC.

This clone was seen a handful of times. The chain employs TRBV29-1 and TRBJ2-1; D is unclear. Germline assignment: CDR1 SQVTM and CDR2 ANQGSEA. This CDR3 has 13 amino acids. The CDR3 DNA reads as TGCCGCAGATCTCTCATATACTACAATGAGCAGTTCTTC. It yields the protein CRRSLIYYNEQFF.

This clone has just a few counts. CDR3: CASSLTGIGEKLFF. The CDR3 bases are TGTGCCAGCAGCTTGACAGGGATTGGAGAAAAACTGTTTTTT. V is TRBV11-2 and J is TRBJ1-4, with 7 nucleotides matching TRBD1. Germline-derived CDR1 and CDR2 are SGHAT and FQNNGV. After removal of 3 bases from V and 8 bases from J, the junction contained 6 bases not matched to a gene. This CDR3 comprises 14 residues.

This chain connects TRBV29-1 to TRBJ1-2; 7 bases line up with TRBD1. The CDR3 runs 15 residues. J gave up 3 bases and V 4 bases, and 11 bases lay outside the gene matches. Germline-derived CDR1 and CDR2 are SQVTM and ANQGSEA. CDR3: CSVGQGQGVDYGYTF. The CDR3 bases are TGCAGCGTTGGCCAGGGGCAGGGGGTCGACTATGGCTACACCTTC.

This clone was seen a few times. The chain is built from TRBV27 and TRBJ1-4, with 12 bases matching TRBD1. CDR3 size: 17 residues. Germline CDR1 and CDR2: MNHEY and SMNVEV (reference sequence). The V segment lost 4 bases and the J segment 7 bases; nucleotides outside the gene matches: 10. The CDR3: CASSSTGTGGFGEKLFF. In nucleotides, the CDR3 is TGTGCCAGCAGTTCCACCGGGACAGGGGGCTTCGGTGAAAAACTGTTTTTT.

The rearrangement links TRBV10-3 to TRBJ1-1; D remains unclear. V dropped 4 bases and J dropped 3 bases, with 9 bases sitting between them. Germline V gene data show CDR1 as ENHRY and CDR2 as SYGVKD. The length of the CDR3 is 13 residues. The CDR3 DNA follows: TGTGCCATCAGTGCTGGGGAGGACACTGAAGCTTTCTTT. It yields the protein CAISAGEDTEAFF.

The gene calls are TRBV28 and TRBJ1-2, with D tentatively TRBD1 (5 bases). CDR1 and CDR2 (germline): MDHEN, SYDVKM. The V gene lost 7 bases and the J gene lost 8 bases, with 17 bases spanning the gap. CDR3 size: 13 residues. CDR3 DNA sequence: TGTGCCAGCACCCCCCTTCGGGGGATCGGCTACACCTTC. It encodes CASTPLRGIGYTF.

The rearrangement uses TRBV5-1 and TRBJ2-5; 7 positions match TRBD1. CDR1 and CDR2 (germline): SGHRS, YFSETQ. This CDR3 is built from 16 residues. Trimming cost V 0 bases and J 2 bases; bases outside gene matches: 7. Written as DNA, the CDR3 is TGCGCCAGCAGCTTGGACACAGGGGCAACACAAGAGACCCAGTACTTC. Amino acids: CASSLDTGATQETQYF.

The chain recombines TRBV25-1 with TRBJ2-1; D may be TRBD1 or TRBD2 (5 bases each). Looked up from germline, CDR1 is MGHDK and CDR2 is SYGVNS. The CDR3 runs to 14 residues. The ends were cut back, 1 base at V and 9 bases at J, with 13 bases in the middle. The CDR3 reads CASSELRTRGEQFF. The DNA of the CDR3 is TGTGCCAGCAGTGAATTGCGCACTAGGGGTGAGCAGTTCTTC.

The rearrangement uses TRBV2 and TRBJ2-5; TRBD2 might be the D (5 bases). V was pared by 1 base and J by 5 bases, with 11 bases between. The CDR3 runs to 14 residues. Germline V lookup: CDR1 SNHLY, CDR2 FYNNEI. The CDR3 sequence is CASSEEPRGETQYF. For the CDR3, the DNA is TGTGCCAGCAGTGAAGAACCTCGAGGGGAGACCCAGTACTTC.

This clone was seen a handful of times. This chain connects TRBV10-3 to TRBJ2-7; 8 nucleotides match TRBD1. Germline V CDR1 and CDR2: ENHRY, SYGVKD. This CDR3 comprises 13 residues. J lost 5 bases, V lost 8 bases, and 8 bases had no gene match. The CDR3 is CAIGAAGGHEQYF. The CDR3, as DNA: TGTGCCATCGGGGCGGCAGGGGGCCACGAGCAGTACTTC.

The J gene is TRBJ2-7, the V gene TRBV7-6; 11 nucleotides line up with TRBD1. CDR3 length: 17 residues. V shed 0 bases, J shed 2 bases, and the junction held 6 bases outside the gene matches. Germline values: CDR1 SGHVS, CDR2 FNYEAQ. The CDR3 DNA sequence: TGTGCCAGCAGCTTAGCCGGCGGGGACAGGGGGACCTACGAGCAGTACTTC. Residues: CASSLAGGDRGTYEQYF.